These T cell receptor delta chains were read from a single sample in a study of Vδ1+ human thymocytes. TCRdb re-called the multiplex PCR reads using CATT. Found here are about 75,000 delta-chain clones, about 35% of them singletons; the top ten hold around 0.3%. The sample was Vdelta1+ gamma-delta thymocytes from the thymus. Source of these receptors: a boy under two years old who had congenital heart surgery. Both conserved end residues are part of each CDR3. The D gene is left open where the match is weak.

D | J | V | CDR3
TRDD3 | TRDJ1 | TRDV1 | CALGEPRPYWGTRYTDKLIF
TRDD2 | TRDJ1 | TRDV1 | CALGELGLPTAVAGCPDKLIF
TRDD3 | TRDJ1 | TRDV1 | CALGESSCTGGWPPRYTDKLIF
TRDD3 | TRDJ1 | TRDV1 | CALGVSFLSTGGYGDKLIF
TRDD2 | TRDJ1 | TRDV1 | CALGASIPTTDKLIF
TRDD3 | TRDJ1 | TRDV1 | CALGDCLLRPLGDRGKLIF
- | TRDJ1 | TRDV1 | CALGEPAPTRLGATDKLIF
TRDD3 | TRDJ1 | TRDV1 | CALGEPGGGYLTDKLIF
TRDD3 | TRDJ1 | TRDV1 | CALGEKNGFLLSGGYEYTDKLIF
TRDD3 | TRDJ1 | TRDV1 | CALGELPSHFGYWGIRRRKLIF
TRDD3 | TRDJ2 | TRDV1 | CALGEEISLRITLGGQRAQLFF
TRDD3 | TRDJ1 | TRDV1 | CALGELWTAALGDTVDKLIF
TRDD3 | TRDJ1 | TRDV1 | CALGEQPSSINGGYVPTDKLIF
TRDD3 | TRDJ1 | TRDV1 | CALGVKGVLGDWGKLIF
TRDD3 | TRDJ1 | TRDV1 | CALGTLTPDWGIRPSYTDKLIF
TRDD3 | TRDJ1 | TRDV1 | CALGELESVTGGPPTDKLIF
- | TRDJ1 | TRDV1 | CALGVITLPMRSYPRTGQLIF
TRDD3 | TRDJ1 | TRDV1 | CALGVTTIWGISCNGNSADGLIF
TRDD3 | TRDJ1 | TRDV1 | CALGAKFLLGDTRSDKLIF
- | TRDJ1 | TRDV1 | CALGDAQPLFLVDKLIF
- | TRDJ1 | TRDV1 | CALGNGGPDKLIF
- | TRDJ1 | TRDV1 | CALSSGYTDKLIF
- | TRDJ1 | TRDV1 | CALGPLPLQLAKLIF
- | TRDJ1 | TRDV1 | CALGNPTPSYTDKLIF
TRDD2 | TRDJ1 | TRDV1 | CALGGVLPTSRGLYTDKLIF
TRDD3 | TRDJ1 | TRDV1 | CALGELRPTWGIPYTDKLIF
- | TRDJ1 | TRDV1 | CALGELQGMFPEGDKLIF
TRDD3 | TRDJ1 | TRDV1 | CALGDSNGWGIPYTDKLIF
TRDD3 | TRDJ1 | TRDV1 | CALGERSGGPTTYTDKLIF
- | TRDJ1 | TRDV1 | CALGELVLRPQELKSTHTDKLIF
TRDD3 | TRDJ1 | TRDV1 | CALGECRAFFRTGGPHTDKLIF
TRDD3 | TRDJ1 | TRDV1 | CALGELVAPPSILGDTEDKLIF
- | TRDJ1 | TRDV1 | CALGEHRAALRTPWGGGVFADKLIF
- | TRDJ2 | TRDV1 | CALGDKGILQRMTELTLTAQLFF
TRDD3 | TRDJ2 | TRDV1 | CALGERLYVPWGKALTAQLFF
TRDD3 | TRDJ1 | TRDV1 | CALGEPANYRHYWGIPGNKLIF
- | TRDJ1 | TRDV1 | CALGWSYAYWEENTDKLIF
TRDD3 | TRDJ1 | TRDV1 | CALGELDLLGDQYTDKLIF
- | TRDJ1 | TRDV1 | CALGELVLAHKLIF
- | TRDJ1 | TRDV1 | CALGNSGLPKPVFLTGGPDYTDKLIF
TRDD3 | TRDJ1 | TRDV1 | CALGELGDNCADKLIF
TRDD3 | TRDJ1 | TRDV1 | CALGELGPSSVLGETDKLIF
TRDD3 | TRDJ1 | TRDV1 | CALGEGFFGGIRDWTDKLIF
- | TRDJ1 | TRDV1 | CALGELLMQRDKLIF
- | TRDJ1 | TRDV2 | CACDTVVYGFSKVDTDHYTDKLIF
TRDD3 | TRDJ1 | TRDV1 | CALGEPLPHFWGIPHTDKLIF
TRDD3 | TRDJ1 | TRDV1 | CALGERNSYWPPTGGNTDKLIF
TRDD3 | TRDJ1 | TRDV1 | CALGEPQTFLPGGCWYTDKLIF
- | TRDJ1 | TRDV1 | CALGELNHLSGYTDKLIF
TRDD3 | TRDJ1 | TRDV1 | CALGEGAVWGLGELIF
- | TRDJ1 | TRDV1 | CALGELVLAPWVNTDKLIF
TRDD3 | TRDJ1 | TRDV1 | CALGELWVLGAPKLIF
- | TRDJ1 | TRDV1 | CALGELYWSSDKLIF
TRDD3 | TRDJ1 | TRDV1 | CALEGGLGDRGYTDKLIF
TRDD3 | TRDJ1 | TRDV1 | CALGDTNFLHLGDTQYTDKLIF
TRDD3 | TRDJ1 | TRDV1 | CALGEPFLRGIRYTDKLIF
TRDD3 | TRDJ1 | TRDV1 | CALGDPPPGYWGMETDKLIF
TRDD3 | TRDJ1 | TRDV1 | CALGVPKLRSLPSGGSWETDKLIF
TRDD3 | TRDJ1 | TRDV1 | CALGERSAYGGYASDKLIF